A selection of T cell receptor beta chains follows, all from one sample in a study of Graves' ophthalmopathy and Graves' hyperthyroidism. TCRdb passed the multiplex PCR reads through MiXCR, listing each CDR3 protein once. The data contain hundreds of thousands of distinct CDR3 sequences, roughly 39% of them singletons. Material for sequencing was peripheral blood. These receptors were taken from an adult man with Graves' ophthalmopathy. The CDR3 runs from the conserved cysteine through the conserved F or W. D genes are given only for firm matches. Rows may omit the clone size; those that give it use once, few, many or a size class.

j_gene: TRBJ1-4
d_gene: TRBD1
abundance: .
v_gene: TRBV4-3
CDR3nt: TGCGCCAGCAGCCAAGATCGGGCAGGGGGTGGTAATGAAAAACTGTTTTTT
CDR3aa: CASSQDRAGGGNEKLFF

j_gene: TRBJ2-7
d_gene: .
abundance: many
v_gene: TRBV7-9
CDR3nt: TGTGCCAGCAGCCTTGCCCTCACCTACGAGCAGTACTTC
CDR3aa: CASSLALTYEQYF

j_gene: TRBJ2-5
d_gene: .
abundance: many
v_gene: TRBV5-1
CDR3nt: TGCGCCAGCCCGGAGGATACTCAAGAGACCCAGTACTTC
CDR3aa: CASPEDTQETQYF

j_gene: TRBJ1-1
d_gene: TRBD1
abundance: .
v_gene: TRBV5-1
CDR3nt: TGCGCCAGCAGTCAGAGACAGGGTGCCACTGAAGCTTTCTTT
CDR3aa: CASSQRQGATEAFF

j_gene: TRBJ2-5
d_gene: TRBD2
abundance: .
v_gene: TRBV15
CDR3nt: TGTGCCACCAGCAGAGTAGCGGGAGGGTACCAAGAGACCCAGTACTTC
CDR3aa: CATSRVAGGYQETQYF

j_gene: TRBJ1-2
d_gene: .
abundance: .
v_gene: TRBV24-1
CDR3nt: TGTGCCACCAGTGATTCTTCGGCCGGGACGGCGTTTGACTACACCTTC
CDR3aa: CATSDSSAGTAFDYTF

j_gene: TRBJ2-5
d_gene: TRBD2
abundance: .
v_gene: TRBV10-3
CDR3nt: TGTGCCATCAGTTACCCGGGGACTAGCGACCAAGAGACCCAGTACTTC
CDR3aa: CAISYPGTSDQETQYF

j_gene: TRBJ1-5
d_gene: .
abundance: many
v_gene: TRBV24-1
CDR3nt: TGTGCCACCAGTGATCAGACAGGAGGAAGTCAGCCCCAGCATTTT
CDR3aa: CATSDQTGGSQPQHF

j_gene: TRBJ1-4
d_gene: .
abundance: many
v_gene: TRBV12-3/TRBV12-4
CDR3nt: TGTGCCAGCGGAGGACAGACGAATGAAAAACTGTTTTTT
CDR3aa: CASGGQTNEKLFF

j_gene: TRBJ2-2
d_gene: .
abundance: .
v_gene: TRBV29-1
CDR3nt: TGCAGCGTTGAGGCGTCGAACACCGGGGAGCTGTCTTGG
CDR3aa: CSVEASNTGELSW

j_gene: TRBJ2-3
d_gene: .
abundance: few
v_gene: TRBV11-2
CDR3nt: TGTGCCAGCAGCCCTAGACAGGGAGGCGCAGATACGCAGTATTTT
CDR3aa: CASSPRQGGADTQYF

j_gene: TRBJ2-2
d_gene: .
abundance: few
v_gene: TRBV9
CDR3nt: TGTGCCAGCAGCCACCTAGGGTCGAACACCGGGGAGCTGTTTTTT
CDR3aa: CASSHLGSNTGELFF

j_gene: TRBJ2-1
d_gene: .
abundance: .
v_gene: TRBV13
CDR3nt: TGTGCCAGCAGCTCCGGGACGCACAATGAGCAGTTCTTC
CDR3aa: CASSSGTHNEQFF